A single sample gave rise to the 10 T cell receptor beta chains below, sequenced in a study of blood T cell repertoires in COVID-19. Method: immunoSEQ multiplex PCR; TCRdb's copy keeps in-frame clones and lacks some. Here the sample spans some 300,000 clones, around nine tenths being singletons. The specimen was peripheral blood. These receptors were obtained from a woman aged 70-85 years with COVID-19, enrolled during active disease.

The rearrangement links TRBV6-4 to TRBJ1-1, with TRBD1 matching over 8 bases. V gave up 6 bases and J gave up 1 base; unmatched junction bases: 1. The CDR3 totals 13 residues. CDR1 MRHNA and CDR2 SNTAGT come from the germline V gene. The CDR3 region has the DNA TGTGCCAGCAGAGACAGGGGGAACACTGAAGCTTTCTTT. Its protein product is CASRDRGNTEAFF.

This chain joins TRBV19 and TRBJ2-3, with TRBD2 as a possible D gene (6 bases). The CDR3 totals 14 residues. Germline V gene data show CDR1 as LNHDA and CDR2 as SQIVND (reference sequence). The V and J ends lost 7 bases and 0 bases respectively, with 11 bases between them. For the CDR3, the DNA is TGTGCCAGTAACGCCGGGGGAAGCACAGATACGCAGTATTTT. This encodes CASNAGGSTDTQYF.

The V and J genes are TRBV28 and TRBJ1-3, with no clear D. The germline gives CDR1 MDHEN, CDR2 SYDVKM. Deletions cut 3 bases from V and 0 bases from J, with 3 bases between. The CDR3 is 13 amino acids. The CDR3 DNA reads as TGTGCCAGCAGTTTTATCTCTGGAAACACCATATATTTT. As protein: CASSFISGNTIYF.

This rearrangement joins TRBV7-2 to TRBJ2-4; TRBD1 matches 9 bases. The J segment lost 4 bases and the V segment lost 1 base, leaving 5 bases of the junction unmatched. The CDR3 contains 16 residues. Germline CDR1 and CDR2: SGHTA and FQGNSA. The CDR3 sequence is CASSLVIGTGKNIQYF. CDR3 nucleotide sequence: TGTGCCAGCAGCTTAGTGATTGGGACAGGGAAAAACATTCAGTACTTC.

CDR3 coding DNA: TGTGCCAGCTCACCACCAGCGCGAGATACGCAGTATTTT. Encoded protein: CASSPPARDTQYF. V and J are TRBV18 and TRBJ2-3; no clear D. Deletions cut 0 bases from V and 5 bases from J, with 6 bases between. The V gene's germline CDR1 is KGHSH and CDR2 LQKENI. This CDR3 spans 13 amino acids. Full variable domain (remainder filled in from reference TRBV18 and TRBJ2-3): NAGVMQNPRHLVRRRGQEARLRCSPMKGHSHVYWYRQLPEEGLKFMVYLQKENIIDESGMPKERFSAEFPKEGPSILRIQQVVRGDSAAYFCASSPPARDTQYFGPGTRLTVL.

The chain carries TRBV5-8 and TRBJ2-2, with 8 bases matching TRBD1. In germline, CDR1 is SGHTS, CDR2 YDEGEE. The CDR3 loop spans 16 amino acids. Trimming removed 3 bases from V and 3 bases from J; junction bases left unmatched: 7. CDR3 sequence: CASSSADRVDTGELFF. As DNA, the CDR3 is TGTGCCAGCAGCTCAGCGGACAGGGTGGACACCGGGGAGCTGTTTTTT.

The V call is TRBV24-1, the J call TRBJ1-5; 8 bases are a match to TRBD1. Germline lookup yields CDR1 KGHDR and CDR2 SFDVKD. The V segment lost 3 bases and the J segment 2 bases; nucleotides outside the gene matches: 2. The CDR3 runs 15 residues. The CDR3 loop is CATSDPGGGNQPQHF. In DNA form, the CDR3 reads TGTGCCACCAGTGATCCAGGGGGCGGCAATCAGCCCCAGCATTTT.

The chain couples TRBV6-4 to TRBJ2-1; a weak D match, TRBD1 (5 bases). CDR1 MRHNA and CDR2 SNTAGT come from the germline V gene. CDR3 length equals 15 residues. V was clipped by 3 bases and J by 5 bases, with 14 bases between them. CDR3 in DNA: TGTGCCAGCAGTGATGCCAGGGTGGAGAACAATGAGCAGTTCTTC. Residues: CASSDARVENNEQFF.

The CDR3 reads CASSLGGGTYEQYF. The CDR3 DNA is TGTGCCAGCAGCTTAGGAGGAGGGACCTACGAGCAGTACTTC. The rearrangement joins TRBV7-8 to TRBJ2-7; maybe TRBD2 (6 bases). This CDR3 has 14 amino acids. Trimming removed 1 base from V and 2 bases from J, with 9 bases in between. The germline V gene encodes CDR1 SGHVS and CDR2 FQNEAQ. The full variable domain, rest sourced from reference TRBV7-8 and TRBJ2-7, is GAGVSQSPRYKVAKRGQDVALRCDPISGHVSLFWYQQALGQGPEFLTYFQNEAQLDKSGLPSDRFFAERPEGSVSTLKIQRTQQEDSAVYLCASSLGGGTYEQYFGPGTRLTVT.

V and J are TRBV7-8 and TRBJ2-7; TRBD2 agrees at 9 bases. Germline V lookup: CDR1 SGHVS, CDR2 FQNEAQ. Trimming at V came to 5 bases and at J to 0 bases, leaving 14 bases not matched to a gene. This CDR3 has 18 residues. CDR3 residues: CASSTQGLAGAFSYEQYF. The CDR3 nucleotides are TGTGCCAGCAGCACCCAAGGTTTAGCGGGGGCCTTCTCCTACGAGCAGTACTTC.